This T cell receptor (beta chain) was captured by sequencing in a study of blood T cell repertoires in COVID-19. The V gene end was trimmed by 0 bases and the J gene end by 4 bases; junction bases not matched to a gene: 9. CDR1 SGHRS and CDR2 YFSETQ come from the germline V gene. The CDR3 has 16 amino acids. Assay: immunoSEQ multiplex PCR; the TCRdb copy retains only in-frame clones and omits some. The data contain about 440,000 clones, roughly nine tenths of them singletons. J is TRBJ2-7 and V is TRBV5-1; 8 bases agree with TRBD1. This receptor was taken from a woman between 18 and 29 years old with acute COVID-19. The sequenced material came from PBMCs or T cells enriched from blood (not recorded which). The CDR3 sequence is CASSLVFDRGGYEQYF. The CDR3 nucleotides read TGCGCCAGCAGCTTGGTTTTCGACAGGGGAGGATACGAGCAGTACTTC. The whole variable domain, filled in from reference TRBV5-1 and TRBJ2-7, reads KAGVTQTPRYLIKTRGQQVTLSCSPISGHRSVSWYQQTPGQGLQFLFEYFSETQRNKGNFPGRFSGRQFSNSRSEMNVSTLELGDSALYLCASSLVFDRGGYEQYFGPGTRLTVT.